The clone carrying this TCR beta chain was detected once. The antigen is not known. This specimen comes from a study of cytomegalovirus exposure and HLA in healthy donors. Study results and limitations: In vitro testing confirmed a few CMV-associated chains as specific for CMV antigens.

This CDR3 has 13 amino acids. Looked up from germline, CDR1 is LNHDA and CDR2 is SQIVND (reference sequence). V was clipped by 1 base and J by 12 bases, with 10 bases between them. Generated by immunoSEQ multiplex PCR, the TCRdb table keeps only in-frame clones and is missing some. Of about 110,000 clones listed, 86% were seen once; the top ten hold around 4.1%. The clonotype was recovered from a young woman in good health and CMV-seropositive. The V call is TRBV19, the J call TRBJ1-6; no clear D gene. The sequenced sample consisted of PBMCs. This CDR3 is CASSIGIREPLHF. DNA of the CDR3: TGTGCCAGTAGTATAGGTATCCGGGAACCCCTCCACTTT.